The 23 T cell receptor beta chains below come from one sample, sequenced in a study of T-cell reconstitution after alpha-beta-depleted transplantation in children. Preparing the TCRbeta library involved the use of unique molecular identifiers. One entry per CDR3 protein, called by TCRdb with MiXCR from the PCR reads. This sample carries about 260,000 distinct CDR3 sequences, around a tenth of them seen once, and the ten largest clones take about a quarter. The sequencing here drew on peripheral blood, taken 180 days after TCRalphabeta/CD19-depleted stem cell transplant. The receptors stem from a male patient aged 2 to 9 who had a stem cell transplant for chronic granulomatous disease, so the T cells may come from the graft donor.

This clonotype showed up many times. The chain carries TRBV10-3 and TRBJ2-3, with D possibly matching TRBD1 (6 bases). The CDR3 runs 16 residues. Trimming shortened V by 0 bases and J by 0 bases, and 10 bases separated the two germline ends. Germline CDR1 and CDR2: ENHRY and SYGVKD. CDR3 in DNA: TGTGCCATCAGTGAGTCTACAGGGATAAGCACAGATACGCAGTATTTT. It is translated as CAISESTGISTDTQYF.

This clonotype was found many times. The chain couples TRBV12-3 or TRBV12-4 to TRBJ2-1; D is uncertain. This CDR3 contains 12 residues. The ends were cut back, 6 bases at V and 7 bases at J, with 10 bases in the middle. The CDR3, as DNA: TGTGCCAGCAGCCGGACCGTAAATGAGCAGTTCTTC. Its translation: CASSRTVNEQFF.

Of note for this clonotype: Being one base from a much bigger clone, this may be a read error. Here the CDR3 omits its conserved ending phenylalanine or tryptophan, so a read error is the likely source. This chain joins TRBV7-2 and TRBJ2-5; 8 bases match TRBD1. V was clipped by 0 bases and J by 4 bases; unmatched bases: 4. The CDR3 has 15 amino acids. The germline V gene has CDR1 SGHTA and CDR2 FQGNSA. The chain's CDR3 is CASSLAGQVLETQYS. The CDR3 bases are TGTGCCAGCAGCTTAGCGGGACAGGTGTTAGAGACCCAGTACTCC.

This clonotype was observed many times. The genes are TRBV18 and TRBJ2-7, with TRBD1 matching 10 bases. Germline V gene sequence: CDR1 KGHSH, CDR2 LQKENI. This CDR3 is built from 15 residues. After removal of 3 bases from V and 3 bases from J, the junction contained 5 bases not matched to a gene. CDR3: CASSPRTGGNYEQYF. CDR3 DNA: TGTGCCAGCTCACCTAGGACAGGGGGTAACTACGAGCAGTACTTC.

This clonotype was counted only a few times. The chain combines TRBV4-1 with TRBJ2-3; 8 nucleotides agree with TRBD2. The trim removed 2 bases at V and 2 bases at J, leaving 12 bases unmatched. CDR3 length: 18 residues. Germline lookup yields CDR1 MGHRA and CDR2 YSYEKL. For the CDR3, the DNA is TGCGCCAGCAGCCAAAAAAAGTTATCGGGGGGGACCACAGATACGCAGTATTTT. Translation: CASSQKKLSGGTTDTQYF.

In its sample, this clonotype was seen many times. The V call is TRBV15, the J call TRBJ2-1, with D unresolved. Per the germline V gene, CDR1 is LNHNV and CDR2 is YYDKDF (reference sequence). The CDR3 is 12 amino acids. The germline V and J ends were trimmed by 0 bases and 9 bases, with 6 bases remaining between them. The CDR3 DNA follows: TGTGCCACCAGCAGAGAGATTGGTGAGCAGTTCTTC. Residues: CATSREIGEQFF. Full variable domain (remainder filled in from reference TRBV15 and TRBJ2-1): DAMVIQNPRYQVTQFGKPVTLSCSQTLNHNVMYWYQQKSSQAPKLLFHYYDKDFNNEADTPDNFQSRRPNTSFCFLDIRSPGLGDTAMYLCATSREIGEQFFGPGTRLTVL.

This clonotype came up many times. The chain joins TRBV5-5 to TRBJ2-1; TRBD2 matches 11 bases. The CDR3 has 14 residues. CDR1 SGHKS and CDR2 YYEKEE come from the germline V gene (reference sequence). Trimming at V came to 6 bases and at J to 7 bases, leaving 6 bases not matched to a gene. The DNA of the CDR3 is TGTGCCAGCACCCTAGCGGGGGGCCTTAATGAGCAGTTCTTC. This encodes CASTLAGGLNEQFF.

This clonotype was counted at least ten times. The J gene is TRBJ1-2, the V gene TRBV5-1; no clear D gene. Germline CDR1 SGHRS, CDR2 YFSETQ. This CDR3 has 14 amino acids. Trimming pared 2 bases from V and 2 bases from J, leaving 10 bases between. The CDR3 DNA reads as TGCGCCAGCAGCTTAGACGGCTTCAACTATGGCTACACCTTC. Its protein product is CASSLDGFNYGYTF. The full variable domain, in which reference TRBV5-1 and TRBJ1-2 provide the parts outside the CDR3, is KAGVTQTPRYLIKTRGQQVTLSCSPISGHRSVSWYQQTPGQGLQFLFEYFSETQRNKGNFPGRFSGRQFSNSRSEMNVSTLELGDSALYLCASSLDGFNYGYTFGSGTRLTVV.

This clonotype was counted at least ten times. CDR3 region: CSAEWTSGGITDTQYF. In DNA, the CDR3 is TGCAGTGCGGAATGGACTAGCGGGGGAATCACAGATACGCAGTATTTT. The chain couples TRBV20-1 to TRBJ2-3; 13 bases align to TRBD2. V shed 6 bases and J 2 bases; nucleotides not matched to a gene: 8. The length of the CDR3 is 16 residues. CDR1 is DFQATT, CDR2 SNEGSKA, per germline (reference sequence).

As for this clonotype: Possible read error: a much larger clone is one base away. The genes are TRBV7-2 and TRBJ2-3, with D unclear. CDR3 length equals 13 residues. Between the trimmed V and J ends, which lost 4 bases and 9 bases, there was a span of 14 bases. Per germline, CDR1 SGHTA and CDR2 FQGNSA. This CDR3 reads CASSSPIGKTQYF. The CDR3 DNA sequence: TGTGCCAGCAGCTCGCCGATAGGAAAGACGCAGTATTTT. The full variable domain, in which reference TRBV7-2 and TRBJ2-3 provide the parts outside the CDR3, is GAGVSQSPSNKVTEKGKDVELRCDPISGHTALYWYRQSLGQGLEFLIYFQGNSAPDKSGLPSDRFSAERTGGSVSTLTIQRTQQEDSAVYLCASSSPIGKTQYFGPGTRLTVL.

The chain has TRBV28 and TRBJ2-2; maybe TRBD2 (6 bases). This CDR3 has 13 amino acids. The V end was cut by 10 bases, the J end by 6 bases, with 15 bases between. Germline assignment: CDR1 MDHEN and CDR2 SYDVKM. The CDR3 sequence is CATGRAGSGELFF. As DNA, the CDR3 is TGTGCCACAGGGCGGGCGGGATCCGGGGAGCTGTTTTTT. Complete variable domain (other parts from reference TRBV28 and TRBJ2-2): DVKVTQSSRYLVKRTGEKVFLECVQDMDHENMFWYRQDPGLGLRLIYFSYDVKMKEKGDIPEGYSVSREKKERFSLILESASTNQTSMYLCATGRAGSGELFFGEGSRLTVL.

The table lists this clonotype with many counts. The chain joins TRBV24-1 to TRBJ2-1; D may match TRBD1 or TRBD2 (7 bases each). This CDR3 has 14 amino acids. In germline, CDR1 is KGHDR, CDR2 SFDVKD. The V and J ends lost 5 bases and 7 bases respectively, with 14 bases between them. CDR3 DNA: TGTGCCACCAGTGCCAGGGGGGGGTGGAATGAGCAGTTCTTC. Encoded protein: CATSARGGWNEQFF.

Ten or more counts support this clonotype. In DNA form, the CDR3 reads TGTGCCAGCAGCTTACCTCCGAGCAGAGGAGATGGCTACACCTTC. It is translated as CASSLPPSRGDGYTF. V is TRBV7-2 and J is TRBJ1-2; D gene unclear. Germline V gives CDR1 SGHTA, CDR2 FQGNSA. This CDR3 has 15 amino acids. V gave up 2 bases and J gave up 6 bases, with 16 bases separating them.

This clonotype was seen repeatedly, ten times or more. The chain carries TRBV28 and TRBJ2-6; D remains unclear. From germline, CDR1 is MDHEN and CDR2 SYDVKM. The CDR3 runs to 15 residues. With 2 bases removed from V and 0 bases from J, the gap between germline ends came to 5 bases. The CDR3 region has the DNA TGTGCCAGCAGTTTAGTCGCCTCTGGGGCCAACGTCCTGACTTTC. This codes for CASSLVASGANVLTF. The full variable domain, its missing parts supplied by reference TRBV28 and TRBJ2-6, is DVKVTQSSRYLVKRTGEKVFLECVQDMDHENMFWYRQDPGLGLRLIYFSYDVKMKEKGDIPEGYSVSREKKERFSLILESASTNQTSMYLCASSLVASGANVLTFGAGSRLTVL.

This clonotype was observed many times. DNA for the CDR3: TGCGCCAGCGGGCCGGGACAGGGGCCGGGGGAGACCCAGTACTTC. It yields the protein CASGPGQGPGETQYF. The chain is built from TRBV5-1 and TRBJ2-5; 10 nucleotides match TRBD1. In germline, CDR1 is SGHRS, CDR2 YFSETQ. The CDR3 extends over 15 amino acids. V dropped 7 bases and J dropped 5; count of bases not matched to a gene: 11.

This clonotype was counted a few times. This sequence joins TRBV4-2 and TRBJ2-7, with D tentatively TRBD2 (6 bases). This CDR3 has 16 residues. V lost 1 base, J lost 0 bases, and 13 bases lay in between. Per germline, CDR1 LGHNA and CDR2 YNFKEQ. CDR3 amino acids: CASSQVLRGRSYEQYF. The DNA of the CDR3 is TGTGCCAGCAGCCAAGTGTTGCGGGGCCGCTCCTACGAGCAGTACTTC.

This clonotype was observed at least ten times. The chain employs TRBV11-2 and TRBJ2-3; a weak D match, TRBD1 (5 bases). V shed 5 bases and J shed 10 bases, with 16 bases lying between them. This CDR3 has 13 amino acids. CDR1 SGHAT and CDR2 FQNNGV come from the germline V gene. CDR3 in DNA: TGTGCCAGCAGCCACAATATTTGGGGCGCGCAGTATTTT. Protein: CASSHNIWGAQYF.

This clonotype was observed many times. V gene TRBV5-1 combines with J gene TRBJ2-7; TRBD1 might be the D (5 bases). Germline CDR1 and CDR2: SGHRS and YFSETQ. V lost 6 bases, J lost 6 bases, and 25 bases lay in between. The CDR3 contains 16 residues. The CDR3 sequence is CASTLDPRGRGGEQYF. CDR3 DNA: TGCGCCAGCACCCTGGACCCCCGCGGTAGGGGTGGCGAGCAGTACTTC.

This clonotype occurred many times. This chain connects TRBV20-1 to TRBJ1-2; D is possibly TRBD1 (5 bases). In germline, CDR1 is DFQATT, CDR2 SNEGSKA (reference sequence). This CDR3 comprises 14 residues. Trimming removed 1 base at V and 4 bases at J, with 13 bases between. The CDR3, as DNA: TGCAGTGCTAGAGGGCAGGGCTCTTTCTATGGCTACACCTTC. Protein: CSARGQGSFYGYTF.

This clonotype occurred a few times. The rearrangement joins TRBV12-3 or TRBV12-4 to TRBJ1-4, with D possibly being TRBD1 (5 bases). The CDR3 is made up of 16 amino acids. Trimming pared 5 bases from V and 7 bases from J, leaving 20 bases between. The CDR3: CASSLQGQPLSEKLFF. As DNA, the CDR3 is TGTGCCAGCAGTCTTCAAGGACAACCCTTAAGTGAAAAACTGTTTTTT.

The V and J genes are TRBV7-6 and TRBJ2-2; the D is unclear. The V gene's germline CDR1 is SGHVS and CDR2 FNYEAQ. Trimming took off 5 bases at V and 1 base at J, with 11 bases between the two ends. The CDR3 is 15 amino acids. CDR3 nucleotide sequence: TGTGCCAGCAGCAGTCCCCGTAAGAACACCGGGGAGCTGTTTTTT. As protein: CASSSPRKNTGELFF.

In its sample, this clonotype was seen a few times. The rearrangement uses TRBV30 and TRBJ2-7; no reliable D call. V was pared by 2 bases and J by 0 bases, with 8 bases between. Germline loops: CDR1 GTSNPN, CDR2 SVGIG (reference sequence). CDR3 length equals 13 residues. CDR3 in DNA: TGTGCCTGGAGTTGGGCTGTCTCCTACGAGCAGTACTTC. It is translated as CAWSWAVSYEQYF. The full variable domain, its missing parts supplied by reference TRBV30 and TRBJ2-7, is SQTIHQWPATLVQPVGSPLSLECTVEGTSNPNLYWYRQAAGRGLQLLFYSVGIGQISSEVPQNLSASRPQDRQFILSSKKLLLSDSGFYLCAWSWAVSYEQYFGPGTRLTVT.

Details on this clonotype: A much larger clone differs by one base, so this may be a read error. J is TRBJ1-5 and V is TRBV20-1; 9 nucleotides match TRBD1. The CDR3 is 15 residues long. Germline V gene sequence: CDR1 DFQATT, CDR2 SNEGSKA (reference sequence). CDR3 amino acids: CSAWDRVGSYQLQHF. The CDR3 DNA reads TGCAGTGCTTGGGACAGGGTAGGGTCTTATCAGCTCCAGCATTTT.